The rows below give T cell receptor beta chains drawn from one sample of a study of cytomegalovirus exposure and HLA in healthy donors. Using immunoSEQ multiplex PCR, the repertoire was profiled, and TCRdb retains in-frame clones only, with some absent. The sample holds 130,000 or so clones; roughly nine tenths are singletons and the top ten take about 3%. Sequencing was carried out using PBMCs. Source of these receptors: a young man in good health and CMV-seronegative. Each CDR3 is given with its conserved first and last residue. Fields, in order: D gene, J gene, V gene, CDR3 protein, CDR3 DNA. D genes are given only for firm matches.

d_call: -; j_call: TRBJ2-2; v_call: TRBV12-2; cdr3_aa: CASRSARAGELFF; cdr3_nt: TGTGCAAGTCGCTCCGCACGGGCCGGGGAGCTGTTTTTT
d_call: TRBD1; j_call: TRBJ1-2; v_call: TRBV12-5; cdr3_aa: CASGLVIIGTGLNDGYTF; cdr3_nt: TGTGCTAGTGGTTTGGTAATAATCGGGACAGGGCTAAACGACGGCTACACCTTC
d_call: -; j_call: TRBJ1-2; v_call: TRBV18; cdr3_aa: CASSPGSPNYGYTF; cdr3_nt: TGTGCCAGCTCACCAGGCAGTCCTAACTATGGCTACACCTTC
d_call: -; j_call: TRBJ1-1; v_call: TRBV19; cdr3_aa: CASSIDLWGDAEAFF; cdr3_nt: TGTGCCAGTAGTATAGATCTATGGGGGGACGCTGAAGCTTTCTTT
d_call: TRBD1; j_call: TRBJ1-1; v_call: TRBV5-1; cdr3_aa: CASSLVGQDTEAFF; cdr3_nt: TGCGCCAGCAGCCTGGTTGGACAGGACACTGAAGCTTTCTTT
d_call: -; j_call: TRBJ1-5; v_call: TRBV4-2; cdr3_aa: CASSQDARGLGNQPQHF; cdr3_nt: TGTGCCAGCAGCCAAGACGCCAGGGGTCTCGGCAATCAGCCCCAGCATTTT
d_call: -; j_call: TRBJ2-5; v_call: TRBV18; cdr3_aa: CASRDSAQETQYF; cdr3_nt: TGTGCCAGCCGTGACAGCGCGCAAGAGACCCAGTACTTC
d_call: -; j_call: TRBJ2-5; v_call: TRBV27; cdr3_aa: CASSRGQLQETQYF; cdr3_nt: TGTGCCAGCAGCCGCGGACAACTCCAAGAGACCCAGTACTTC
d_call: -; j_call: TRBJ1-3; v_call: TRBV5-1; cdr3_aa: CASSLVAASGNTIYF; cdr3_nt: TGCGCCAGCAGCTTGGTTGCGGCCTCTGGAAACACCATATATTTT
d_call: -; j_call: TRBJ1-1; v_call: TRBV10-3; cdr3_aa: CAISGQEGSEAFF; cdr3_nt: TGTGCCATCAGTGGACAGGAAGGTTCTGAAGCTTTCTTT
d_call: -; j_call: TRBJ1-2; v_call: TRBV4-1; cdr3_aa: CASSQDARGGYGYTF; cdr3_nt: TGCGCCAGCAGCCAAGATGCGAGGGGGGGGTATGGCTACACCTTC
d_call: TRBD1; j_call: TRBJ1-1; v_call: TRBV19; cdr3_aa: CASTSGQGRVNTEAFF; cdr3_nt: TGTGCCAGTACCTCGGGACAGGGGAGAGTGAACACTGAAGCTTTCTTT
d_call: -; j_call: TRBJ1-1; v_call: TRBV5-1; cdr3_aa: CASSQTTGSNTEAFF; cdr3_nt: TGCGCCAGCAGCCAAACGACAGGTTCGAACACTGAAGCTTTCTTT
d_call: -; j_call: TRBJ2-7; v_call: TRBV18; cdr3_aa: CASSPIKAGGPALHLFYEQYF; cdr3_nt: TGTGCCAGCTCACCAATTAAAGCCGGGGGGCCGGCCCTGCACCTCTTCTACGAGCAGTACTTC
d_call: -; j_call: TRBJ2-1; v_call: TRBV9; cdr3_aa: CASSGEDSANSYNEQFF; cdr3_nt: TGTGCCAGCAGCGGCGAAGACTCTGCGAACTCCTACAATGAGCAGTTCTTC
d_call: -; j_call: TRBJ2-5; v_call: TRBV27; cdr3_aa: CASSLSSRGIRETQYF; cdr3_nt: TGTGCCAGCAGTTTATCGAGTAGGGGAATCCGGGAGACCCAGTACTTC
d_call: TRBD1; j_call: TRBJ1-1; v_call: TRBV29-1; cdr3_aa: CSVSGQGAGTEAFF; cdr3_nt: TGCAGCGTTTCTGGACAGGGGGCGGGCACTGAAGCTTTCTTT
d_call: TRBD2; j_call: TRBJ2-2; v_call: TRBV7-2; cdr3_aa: CASSSQRLAGENTGELFF; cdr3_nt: TGTGCCAGCAGCTCCCAACGACTAGCGGGTGAGAACACCGGGGAGCTGTTTTTT
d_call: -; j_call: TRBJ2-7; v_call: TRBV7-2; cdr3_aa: CASSLAAGRGAYEQYF; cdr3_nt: TGTGCCAGCAGCTTAGCCGCGGGAAGAGGGGCCTACGAGCAGTACTTC
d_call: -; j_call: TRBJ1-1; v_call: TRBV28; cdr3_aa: CASSPTGKAFF; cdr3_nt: TGTGCCAGCAGTCCAACAGGGAAAGCTTTCTTT
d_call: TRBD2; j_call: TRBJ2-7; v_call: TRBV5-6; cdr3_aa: CASSPDSGGISYEQYF; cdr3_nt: TGTGCCAGCAGCCCGGATAGCGGGGGGATCTCCTACGAGCAGTACTTC
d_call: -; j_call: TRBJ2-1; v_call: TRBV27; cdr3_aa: CASSLRRGEQFF; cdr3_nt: TGTGCCAGCAGCCTACGTCGGGGGGAGCAGTTCTTC